The TCR beta chain under discussion was sequenced for a study of T cell responses to AZD1222 COVID-19 vaccine. CDR1 is SNHLY and CDR2 is FYNNEI in the germline V gene. The CDR3 covers 14 residues. V lost 6 bases, J lost 2 bases, and 7 bases stayed unmatched. Produced via immunoSEQ multiplex PCR; TCRdb's table is partial and in-frame only. The table records some 130,000 clones, about nine tenths of them present only once. Overall study findings and caveats: Spike-specific TCR depth and breadth grew after two AZD1222 doses. Only a handful of AZD1222 recipients, roughly 6 in all, had baseline seropositivity. Females made up more of the donors, who were largely white British, and clonal diversity may have come out too low. All repertoire sampling was performed exclusively after the peak T cell response.

On this clone: The antigen remains undetermined.

The source of this sequence is an adult in good health. The chain combines TRBV2 with TRBJ2-7; 7 bases map to TRBD1. This sample comprised peripheral blood, obtained on day 0 of AZD1222 vaccination. In nucleotides, the CDR3 is TGTGCCAGCAGGTGGGACAGCAACACCTACGAGCAGTACTTC. Translation gives CASRWDSNTYEQYF.